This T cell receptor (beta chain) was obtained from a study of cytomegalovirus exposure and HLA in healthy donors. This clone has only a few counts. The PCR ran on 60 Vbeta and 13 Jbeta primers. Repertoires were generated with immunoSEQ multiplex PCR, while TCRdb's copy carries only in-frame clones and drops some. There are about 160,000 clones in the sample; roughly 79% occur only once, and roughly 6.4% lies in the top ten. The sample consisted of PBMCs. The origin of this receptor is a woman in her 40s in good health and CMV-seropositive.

The CDR3 sequence is CASSLAGSTDTQYF. CDR3 coding DNA: TGCGCCAGCAGCTTGGCCGGGAGCACAGATACGCAGTATTTT. The V gene is TRBV5-1, the J gene TRBJ2-3; D is undetermined. Trimming stripped 0 bases from V and 0 bases from J, with 5 bases between. CDR1 is SGHRS and CDR2 is YFSETQ in the germline V gene. CDR3 length equals 14 residues.